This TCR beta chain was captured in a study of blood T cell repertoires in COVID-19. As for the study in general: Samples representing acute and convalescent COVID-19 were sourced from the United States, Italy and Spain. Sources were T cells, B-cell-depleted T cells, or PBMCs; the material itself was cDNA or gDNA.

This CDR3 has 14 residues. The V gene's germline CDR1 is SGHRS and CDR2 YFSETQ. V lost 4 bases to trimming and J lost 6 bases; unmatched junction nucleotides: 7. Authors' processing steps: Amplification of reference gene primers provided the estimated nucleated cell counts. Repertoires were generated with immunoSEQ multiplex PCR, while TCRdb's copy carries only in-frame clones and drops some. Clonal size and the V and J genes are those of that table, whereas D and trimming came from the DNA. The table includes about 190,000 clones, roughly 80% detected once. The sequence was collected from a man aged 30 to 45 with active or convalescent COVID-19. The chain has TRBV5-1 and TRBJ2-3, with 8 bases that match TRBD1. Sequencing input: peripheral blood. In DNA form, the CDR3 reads TGCGCCAGCAGCCCAGGACAGGGTTGGGATACGCAGTATTTT. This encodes CASSPGQGWDTQYF.